These T cell receptor beta chains were read from a single sample in a study of shared clonotypes between healthy human individuals. TCRdb's table, derived via immunoSEQ multiplex PCR, lists solely in-frame clones and lacks some. The sample yields some 2.1 million clones, about 94% seen once. Sample: naive CD8+ T cells sorted from blood. All receptors come from a man aged 18 to 30 in good health. The CDR3 runs from the conserved cysteine through the conserved F or W. A D gene is named only where the DNA matches it firmly. Where a row states a size, it is once, few, many or the class of an expanded clone; other rows omit it.

NA | TRBJ2-1 | TRBV10-1 | NA | TGCGCCAGCAGTGATTTAGGAGGGGGGGCCGATAATGAGCAGTTCTTC | CASSDLGGGADNEQFF
NA | TRBJ2-7 | TRBV5-1 | NA | TGCGCCAGCAGCTTGAACTCAGCCTACGAGCAGTACTTC | CASSLNSAYEQYF
TRBD2 | TRBJ2-7 | TRBV7-6 | NA | TGTGCCAGCAGCGTTAGCGGGAGTGACTACGAGCAGTACTTC | CASSVSGSDYEQYF
NA | TRBJ1-1 | TRBV28 | NA | TGTGCCAGCAGTGCCGACATGAACACTGAAGCTTTCTTT | CASSADMNTEAFF
TRBD1 | TRBJ1-6 | TRBV30 | NA | TGTGCCTGGAGTCCGGGACAGGGGAATTCACCCCTCCACTTT | CAWSPGQGNSPLHF
NA | TRBJ1-6 | TRBV6-1 | NA | TGTGCCAGCAGTGACCTTGGCGGCAATTCACCCCTCCACTTT | CASSDLGGNSPLHF
NA | TRBJ1-4 | TRBV2 | NA | TGTGCCAGCAGTGGGGGACCCAGGGTGACTAATGAAAAACTGTTTTTT | CASSGGPRVTNEKLFF
TRBD2 | TRBJ2-1 | TRBV5-4 | NA | TGTGCCAGCAGCGGGGGGACTAGCGTACTCTACAATGAGCAGTTCTTC | CASSGGTSVLYNEQFF
NA | TRBJ1-2 | TRBV13 | NA | TGTGCCAGCAGCCACCGGGACCCGTATGGCTACACCTTC | CASSHRDPYGYTF
NA | TRBJ1-2 | TRBV6-1 | once | TGTGCCAGCAGTGACCAAAGGGACCTGCTCTATGGCTACACCTTC | CASSDQRDLLYGYTF
NA | TRBJ1-1 | TRBV5-6 | NA | TGTGCCAGCAGCCTGGTGGTCAGCGATGAAGCTTTCTTT | CASSLVVSDEAFF
TRBD2 | TRBJ2-2 | TRBV5-8 | NA | TGTGCCAGCAGTATCTCGGCCACTAGCGGGGGGGCCGGAGGCGGGGAGCTGTTTTTT | CASSISATSGGAGGGELFF
TRBD1 | TRBJ2-7 | TRBV5-6 | NA | TGTGCCAGCAACATCCTACAGGGGGGTGACGAGCAGTACTTC | CASNILQGGDEQYF
TRBD1 | TRBJ2-5 | TRBV6-5 | NA | TGTGCCAGCAGTCGCGGGACAGGGAGTGAGACCCAGTACTTC | CASSRGTGSETQYF
NA | TRBJ2-4 | TRBV6-1 | NA | TGTGCCAGTCGGACTGGGGAGAACATTCAGTACTTC | CASRTGENIQYF
NA | TRBJ2-5 | TRBV7-3 | NA | TGTGCCAGCAGCAGAAGAACCCTCCCCCGGATGGCCCAGTACTTC | CASSRRTLPRMAQYF
NA | TRBJ1-3 | TRBV30 | few | TGTGCCTGGAGTTTCGGTTCCACTGGAAACACCATATATTTT | CAWSFGSTGNTIYF
NA | TRBJ1-2 | TRBV2 | NA | TGTGCCAGCAGTACGGGTAGGGACTATGGCTACACCTTC | CASSTGRDYGYTF
NA | TRBJ2-2 | TRBV4-1 | NA | TGCGCCAGCAGGGGGGGCGGGAACGGGGAGCTGTTTTTT | CASRGGGNGELFF
NA | TRBJ2-5 | TRBV5-6 | NA | TGTGCCAGCAGTTTTCAACCTGGACTCCAAGAGACCCAGTACTTC | CASSFQPGLQETQYF
NA | TRBJ2-7 | TRBV4-1 | NA | TGCGCCAGCAGCCAAGACTGGAGACAGACCTACGAGCAGTACTTC | CASSQDWRQTYEQYF
NA | TRBJ2-7 | TRBV27 | NA | TGTGCCAGCAGTTCTCACGGGGTCGAGCAGTACTTC | CASSSHGVEQYF
TRBD1 | TRBJ2-3 | TRBV9 | NA | TGTGCCAGCGGTTCGACAGGGACAGATACGCAGTATTTT | CASGSTGTDTQYF
NA | TRBJ1-1 | TRBV5-1 | NA | TGCGCCAGCAGCTTGGGCGAGAGTTCGAACACTGAAGCTTTCTTT | CASSLGESSNTEAFF
NA | TRBJ1-2 | TRBV27 | few | TGTGCCAGCAGTTTTCAAGGGTCTAACTATGGCTACACCTTC | CASSFQGSNYGYTF
TRBD1 | TRBJ2-1 | TRBV4-1 | NA | TGCGCCAGCAGACCGGGACAGGGATCCTACAATGAGCAGTTCTTC | CASRPGQGSYNEQFF
NA | TRBJ1-4 | TRBV9 | once | TGTGCCAGCAGCGTACAGGGTGCAACTAATGAAAAACTGTTTTTT | CASSVQGATNEKLFF
NA | TRBJ2-5 | TRBV11-2 | NA | TGTGCCAGCAGCTTCGCCGGGGGCTGGGGGCAAGAGACCCAGTACTTC | CASSFAGGWGQETQYF
TRBD2 | TRBJ2-2 | TRBV27 | NA | TGTGCCAGCAGTTCCCCGCGGGGGGCCCCGAACACCGGGGAGCTGTTTTTT | CASSSPRGAPNTGELFF